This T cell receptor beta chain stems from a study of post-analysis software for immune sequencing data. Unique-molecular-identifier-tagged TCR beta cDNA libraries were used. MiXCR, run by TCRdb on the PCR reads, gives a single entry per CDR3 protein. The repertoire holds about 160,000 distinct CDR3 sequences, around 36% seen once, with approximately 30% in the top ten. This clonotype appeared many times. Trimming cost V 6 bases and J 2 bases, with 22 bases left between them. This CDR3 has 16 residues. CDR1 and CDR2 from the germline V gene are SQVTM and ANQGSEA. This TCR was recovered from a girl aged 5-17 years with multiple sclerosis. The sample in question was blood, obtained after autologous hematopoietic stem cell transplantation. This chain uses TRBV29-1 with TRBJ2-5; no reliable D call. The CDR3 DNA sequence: TGCAGCGTGGATGAGGTTGGCGGCTATACTCAAGAGACCCAGTACTTC. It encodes CSVDEVGGYTQETQYF.